A single sample is the source of the 6 T cell receptor beta chains below, sequenced in a study of shared clonotypes between healthy human individuals. Here immunoSEQ multiplex PCR was the method, and the copy in TCRdb shows in-frame clones only, minus some. The sample has fewer than 400,000 clones, about 74% seen once. Specimen: memory CD4+ T cells sorted from blood. Subset in this sample: CD45RA-negative fraction. All receptors come from a young man in good health.

This chain joins TRBV7-9 and TRBJ2-3; D perhaps matches TRBD2 (6 bases). The CDR3 contains 15 residues. Trimming took off 1 base at V and 4 bases at J, with 12 bases between the two ends. Germline V gene lookup returns CDR1 SEHNR and CDR2 FQNEAQ (reference sequence). The CDR3 sequence: CASSLVGGVADTQYF. Written as DNA, the CDR3 is TGTGCCAGCAGCTTAGTCGGGGGTGTCGCAGATACGCAGTATTTT.

In its sample, this clone was seen many times. This sequence joins TRBV5-1 and TRBJ2-1, with D hard to call. V dropped 0 bases and J dropped 15 bases, with 13 bases sitting between them. The germline gives CDR1 SGHRS, CDR2 YFSETQ. There are 12 residues in the CDR3. CDR3 amino acids: CASSLELGRRFF. In DNA, the CDR3 is TGCGCCAGCAGCTTGGAATTAGGAAGGCGGTTCTTC.

The rearrangement uses TRBV30 and TRBJ2-3; 10 nucleotides align to TRBD1. CDR1 GTSNPN and CDR2 SVGIG come from the germline V gene (reference sequence). The V and J ends lost 4 bases and 7 bases, in that order; junction bases with no gene match: 5. The CDR3 sequence is 13 residues long. The CDR3 coding sequence is TGTGCCTGGAACGACAGGGGGCGGAATACGCAGTATTTT. Encoded protein: CAWNDRGRNTQYF.

This chain links TRBV28 with TRBJ2-6; D is unclear. In germline, CDR1 is MDHEN, CDR2 SYDVKM. The CDR3 consists of 13 residues. Deletions cut 5 bases from V and 4 bases from J, with 6 bases between. CDR3 residues: CASSVLGANVLTF. The CDR3 nucleotides are TGTGCCAGCAGTGTCTTGGGGGCCAACGTCCTGACTTTC.

The J gene is TRBJ2-3, the V gene TRBV30; D remains ambiguous. Per germline, CDR1 GTSNPN and CDR2 SVGIG (reference sequence). V lost 0 bases and J lost 5, with 12 bases in between. The length of the CDR3 is 14 residues. This CDR3 reads CAWSVRRPGDTQYF. CDR3 coding DNA: TGTGCCTGGAGTGTACGGCGCCCCGGAGATACGCAGTATTTT. The full variable domain, in which reference TRBV30 and TRBJ2-3 provide the parts outside the CDR3, is SQTIHQWPATLVQPVGSPLSLECTVEGTSNPNLYWYRQAAGRGLQLLFYSVGIGQISSEVPQNLSASRPQDRQFILSSKKLLLSDSGFYLCAWSVRRPGDTQYFGPGTRLTVL.

This chain uses TRBV5-4 with TRBJ2-1; 7 positions agree with TRBD2. CDR1 is SGHNT, CDR2 YYREEE, per germline (reference sequence). The CDR3 is 16 amino acids. With V trimmed by 6 bases and J by 1 base, 10 bases remained unmatched. CDR3 sequence reads: CASTTGGGRSYNEQFF. Written as DNA, the CDR3 is TGTGCCAGCACCACCGGGGGAGGGAGGTCCTACAATGAGCAGTTCTTC.